The 7 T cell receptor beta chains listed next were all sequenced from one sample in a study of chemoradiotherapy in HPV16-positive cancers. Libraries were prepared by immunoSEQ multiplex PCR; TCRdb keeps only in-frame clonotypes and omits some of them. The sample contains about 11,000 clones, roughly 92% of which appear only once. The sample consisted of blood, taken from a patient who underwent chemoradiotherapy. The source of these receptors is a human donor with HPV-associated anogenital cancer.

The rearrangement joins TRBV6-5 to TRBJ1-6; D not certain. The CDR3 has 14 residues. Germline CDR1 MNHEY, CDR2 SVGAGI. With 6 bases removed from V and 9 bases from J, the gap between germline ends came to 15 bases. The CDR3 is CASSPVGRSSPLHF. CDR3 nucleotide sequence: TGTGCCAGCAGCCCCGTGGGGAGAAGTTCACCCCTCCACTTT.

The chain recombines TRBV27 with TRBJ2-2; D gene unclear. V lost 2 bases to trimming and J lost 7 bases, with 11 bases between them. The CDR3 loop spans 14 amino acids. Germline V CDR1 and CDR2: MNHEY, SMNVEV (reference sequence). CDR3 nucleotides: TGTGCCAGCAGTTTAGGGGTGGATGTCGGGGAGCTGTTTTTT. This translates into CASSLGVDVGELFF.

The rearrangement joins TRBV14 to TRBJ2-1, with 11 bases matching TRBD2. The CDR3 is 17 residues long. The V gene end was trimmed by 1 base and the J gene end by 7 bases; junction bases not matched to a gene: 9. Per the germline V gene, CDR1 is SGHDN and CDR2 is FVKESK. The CDR3 is CASSQALLAGARNEQFF. The CDR3 region has the DNA TGTGCCAGCAGCCAAGCCTTACTAGCGGGGGCCAGGAATGAGCAGTTCTTC.

The chain recombines TRBV13 with TRBJ1-5; perhaps TRBD1 as D (5 bases). The CDR3 is 15 residues long. Trimming removed 5 bases from V and 1 base from J, with 12 bases in between. The germline V gene has CDR1 PRHDT and CDR2 FYEKMQ (reference sequence). DNA of the CDR3: TGTGCCAGCAGCACGCAGGGCGAGAGCAATCAGCCCCAGCATTTT. Its translation: CASSTQGESNQPQHF.

This chain uses TRBV5-1 with TRBJ2-5; TRBD1 agrees at 9 bases. Judging by the DNA end, TRBJ2-7 fits better; the J call may be wrong. CDR1 is SGHRS and CDR2 is YFSETQ in the germline V gene. The CDR3 length is 16 residues. The CDR3 here is CASSSTGTGNSYEQYF. The CDR3 DNA is TGCGCCAGCAGCTCAACCGGGACAGGGAACTCCTACGAGCAGTACTTC.

This clone came up a few times. The rearrangement links TRBV6-5 to TRBJ1-6; D gene ambiguous. There are 13 residues in the CDR3. V gave up 0 bases and J gave up 10 bases, with 7 bases separating them. Germline CDR1 is MNHEY and CDR2 is SVGAGI. The CDR3 DNA is TGTGCCAGCAGTTACTCGAAGGGATCACCCCTCCACTTT. Protein product: CASSYSKGSPLHF.

J is TRBJ1-2 and V is TRBV4-1, with 7 bases aligning to TRBD1. CDR1 and CDR2 (germline): MGHRA, YSYEKL. This CDR3 region has 15 residues. With 1 base clipped from V and 8 bases from J, the junction kept 10 bases outside the gene matches. DNA of the CDR3: TGCGCCAGCAGCCAAGTTTACAGGGGTACATTCGGCTACACCTTC. Residues: CASSQVYRGTFGYTF.